Listed here are 10 T cell receptor beta chains from one sample, sequenced in a study of T cell responses to AZD1222 COVID-19 vaccine. Generated by immunoSEQ multiplex PCR, the TCRdb table keeps only in-frame clones and is missing some. This table has 90,000 to 150,000 clones, about 90% appearing once. The sample in question was peripheral blood, obtained on day 0 of AZD1222 vaccination. These receptors came from an adult in good health.

The chain joins TRBV11-1 to TRBJ2-2; tentatively, D is TRBD1 (6 bases). Per germline, CDR1 SGHAT and CDR2 FQDESV (reference sequence). V was clipped by 2 bases and J by 1 base, with 8 bases between them. CDR3 length equals 15 residues. The CDR3 reads CASSLRGMNTGELFF. CDR3 sequence (DNA): TGTGCCAGCAGCTTAAGGGGGATGAACACCGGGGAGCTGTTTTTT.

This clone was recorded a few times. This rearrangement joins TRBV30 to TRBJ1-1; the D gene is possibly TRBD1 (6 bases). The CDR3 spans 14 residues. CDR1 and CDR2 (germline): GTSNPN, SVGIG (reference sequence). V was trimmed by 2 bases and J by 11 bases, leaving 21 bases between them. CDR3 DNA sequence: TGTGCCTGGAGTACCGGGGGCCAGAGCCTGAGGGCTTTCTTT. Translation gives CAWSTGGQSLRAFF.

The chain carries TRBV3-1 (or the pseudogene TRBV3-2) and TRBJ2-7; D is perhaps TRBD2 (6 bases). V lost 7 bases to trimming and J lost 1 base, with 35 bases between them. CDR1 and CDR2 (germline): LGHDT, YNNKEL (reference sequence). The CDR3 loop spans 21 amino acids. The CDR3 here is CASTKKPLALPFSKGSYEQYF. CDR3 bases: TGTGCCAGCACCAAAAAACCACTAGCCCTCCCGTTTAGTAAGGGGTCCTACGAGCAGTACTTC.

This clone was seen only a few times. The rearrangement joins TRBV19 to TRBJ1-3; D not resolved. V was pared by 1 base and J by 3 bases, with 1 base between. The CDR3 length is 12 residues. The germline CDR1 and CDR2 sequences are LNHDA and SQIVND (reference sequence). CDR3 sequence: CASSIVGNTIYF. Written as DNA, the CDR3 is TGTGCCAGTAGTATAGTTGGAAACACCATATATTTT.

The CDR3: CASKSDGHSNQPQHF. CDR3 bases: TGTGCCAGCAAATCAGACGGACATAGCAATCAGCCCCAGCATTTT. The rearrangement uses TRBV2 and TRBJ1-5; maybe TRBD1 (5 bases). CDR1 is SNHLY and CDR2 is FYNNEI in the germline V gene. The length of the CDR3 is 15 residues. V lost 7 bases and J lost 0, with 13 bases in between.

The rearrangement joins TRBV7-3 to TRBJ2-1; D unresolved. Per germline, CDR1 SGHTA and CDR2 FQGTGA. This CDR3 spans 13 amino acids. Trimming pared 5 bases from V and 0 bases from J, leaving 5 bases between. The CDR3 DNA reads TGTGCCAGCAGCCCGAGCTCCTACAATGAGCAGTTCTTC. Encoded protein: CASSPSSYNEQFF.

The chain has TRBV7-9 and TRBJ2-7, with 7 bases that match TRBD2. Germline lookup yields CDR1 SEHNR and CDR2 FQNEAQ (reference sequence). This CDR3 contains 15 residues. V dropped 5 bases and J dropped 0; count of bases not matched to a gene: 7. The CDR3: CASSGRAGSSYEQYF. DNA of the CDR3: TGTGCCAGCAGCGGAAGAGCGGGGAGCTCCTACGAGCAGTACTTC.

The gene calls are TRBV9 and TRBJ2-3, with TRBD2 matching 9 bases. The CDR3 has 15 residues. Germline lookup yields CDR1 SGDLS and CDR2 YYNGEE. With V trimmed by 0 bases and J by 2 bases, 1 base remained unmatched. In DNA, the CDR3 is TGTGCCAGCAGCGTAGCGGGACTAGCCACAGATACGCAGTATTTT. Translation gives CASSVAGLATDTQYF.

V and J are TRBV6-5 and TRBJ1-5; TRBD1 agrees at 7 bases. With V trimmed by 2 bases and J by 9 bases, 13 bases remained unmatched. Germline V gene sequence: CDR1 MNHEY, CDR2 SVGAGI. CDR3 size: 16 residues. The CDR3 reads CASSYTQGTAGAPQHF. The CDR3 DNA reads as TGTGCCAGCAGTTACACACAGGGGACGGCTGGAGCGCCCCAGCATTTT.

The chain uses TRBV28 and TRBJ2-7, with D perhaps TRBD2 (5 bases). V was trimmed by 6 bases and J by 1 base, leaving 10 bases between them. Germline CDR1 MDHEN, CDR2 SYDVKM. CDR3 length equals 13 residues. The CDR3 nucleotides read TGTGCCAGCAGCCTAGCCCGTTCCTACGAGCAGTACTTC. Protein sequence: CASSLARSYEQYF.